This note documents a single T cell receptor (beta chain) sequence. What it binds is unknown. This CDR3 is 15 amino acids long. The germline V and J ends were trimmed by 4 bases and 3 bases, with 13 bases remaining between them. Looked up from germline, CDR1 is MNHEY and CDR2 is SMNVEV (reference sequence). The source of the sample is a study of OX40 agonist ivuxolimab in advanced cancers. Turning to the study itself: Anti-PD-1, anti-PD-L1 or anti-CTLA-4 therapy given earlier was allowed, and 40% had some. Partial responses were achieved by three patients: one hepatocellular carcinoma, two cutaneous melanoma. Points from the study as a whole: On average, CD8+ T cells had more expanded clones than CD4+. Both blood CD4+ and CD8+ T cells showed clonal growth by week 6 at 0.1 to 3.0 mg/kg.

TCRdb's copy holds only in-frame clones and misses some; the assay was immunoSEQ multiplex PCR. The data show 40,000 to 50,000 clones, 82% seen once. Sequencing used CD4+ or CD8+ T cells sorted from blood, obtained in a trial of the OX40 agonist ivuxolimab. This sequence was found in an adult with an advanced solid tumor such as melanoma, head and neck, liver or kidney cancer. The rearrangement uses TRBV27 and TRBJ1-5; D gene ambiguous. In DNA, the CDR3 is TGTGCCAGCAGTTCCCACGGACGGATCAATCAGCCCCAGCATTTT. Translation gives CASSSHGRINQPQHF.